One sample yielded the 20 T cell receptor beta chains listed below, sequenced in a study of T-cell memory formation after mild COVID-19. TCRdb reanalysed the 5' RACE reads using MiXCR and keeps one entry per CDR3 protein. The table includes hundreds of thousands of distinct CDR3 sequences, roughly 13% detected once. The specimen sequenced was PBMCs or a T cell subset sorted from them (not recorded which). These TCRs come from a man between 18 and 29 years old who had mild COVID-19 (a few samples of this study predate the infection). Cell type and time point are not known.

The chain employs TRBV7-9 and TRBJ2-1; TRBD2 aligns across 9 bases. Germline-derived CDR1 and CDR2 are SEHNR and FQNEAQ (reference sequence). V trimming: 0 bases; J trimming: 4 bases; junction bases outside the gene matches: 7. This CDR3 comprises 17 residues. CDR3 coding DNA: TGTGCCAGCAGCTTAGCCCGAGGTGCGGGGGGGTACAATGAGCAGTTCTTC. Encoded protein: CASSLARGAGGYNEQFF.

Only a few counts were recorded for this clonotype. The rearrangement joins TRBV11-2 to TRBJ2-3; 8 nucleotides agree with TRBD2. The CDR3 runs to 16 residues. J lost 0 bases, V lost 1 base, and 3 bases had no gene match. The germline V gene has CDR1 SGHAT and CDR2 FQNNGV. The CDR3 loop reads CASSLAGGASTDTQYF. CDR3 nucleotide sequence: TGTGCCAGCAGCTTAGCGGGGGGGGCAAGCACAGATACGCAGTATTTT.

This clonotype has ten or more counts. The V call is TRBV5-1, the J call TRBJ2-1; D unclear. The CDR3 extends over 16 amino acids. Trimming removed 4 bases at V and 4 bases at J, with 18 bases between. Per the germline V gene, CDR1 is SGHRS and CDR2 is YFSETQ. This chain's CDR3 is CASSPRAGKSYNEQFF. The DNA for the CDR3 is TGCGCCAGCAGCCCTAGGGCAGGAAAGTCATACAATGAGCAGTTCTTC.

This clonotype occurred a few times. V usage is TRBV18 and J usage is TRBJ1-2; 8 bases align to TRBD1. The CDR3 has 14 residues. Trimming removed 2 bases from V and 7 bases from J; junction bases left unmatched: 6. Germline CDR1 reads KGHSH; CDR2 reads LQKENI. The CDR3 DNA follows: TGTGCCAGCTCACCAGACAGGGGAGGCGGTGGCTACACCTTC. Encoded protein: CASSPDRGGGGYTF.

This clonotype was found many times. The gene calls are TRBV5-1 and TRBJ2-3; D tentatively reads TRBD1 or TRBD2 (6 bases each). Trimming pared 2 bases from V and 6 bases from J, leaving 16 bases between. The CDR3 runs to 15 residues. The germline V gene encodes CDR1 SGHRS and CDR2 YFSETQ. CDR3 sequence reads: CASSFSGGPRDTQYF. CDR3 bases: TGCGCCAGCAGCTTCTCCGGGGGCCCCAGGGATACGCAGTATTTT.

Only a few counts were recorded for this clonotype. The chain recombines TRBV10-3 with TRBJ1-1; D gene ambiguous. The CDR3 covers 18 residues. V dropped 3 bases and J dropped 5 bases, with 25 bases sitting between them. Germline V gives CDR1 ENHRY, CDR2 SYGVKD. As DNA, the CDR3 is TGTGCCATCAGTGATAAGGGAGGAGCCGGGCGAGGAAAAACTGAAGCTTTCTTT. The encoded protein is CAISDKGGAGRGKTEAFF.

This clonotype was counted only a few times. The V call is TRBV19, the J call TRBJ1-1, with 9 bases fitting TRBD1. There are 14 residues in the CDR3. The J segment lost 4 bases and the V segment lost 11 bases, leaving 11 bases of the junction unmatched. Per germline, CDR1 LNHDA and CDR2 SQIVND (reference sequence). The CDR3 protein is CAVSNVGQGTEAFF. CDR3 nucleotide sequence: TGTGCCGTCTCGAATGTGGGACAGGGCACTGAAGCTTTCTTT. The full variable domain, rest sourced from reference TRBV19 and TRBJ1-1, is DGGITQSPKYLFRKEGQNVTLSCEQNLNHDAMYWYRQDPGQGLRLIYYSQIVNDFQKGDIAEGYSVSREKKESFPLTVTSAQKNPTAFYLCAVSNVGQGTEAFFGQGTRLTVV.

This clonotype has only a few counts. V usage is TRBV20-1 and J usage is TRBJ1-2; D remains ambiguous. Trimming removed 6 bases at V and 1 base at J, with 9 bases between. Germline V CDR1 and CDR2: DFQATT, SNEGSKA (reference sequence). The CDR3 spans 12 residues. CDR3: CSAYTRNYGYTF. CDR3 in DNA: TGCAGTGCATATACACGTAACTATGGCTACACCTTC.

This clonotype came up a few times. The V and J genes are TRBV5-1 and TRBJ2-1; 7 bases line up with TRBD1. The CDR3 is 14 residues long. CDR1 SGHRS and CDR2 YFSETQ come from the germline V gene. J gave up 4 bases and V 4 bases, and 5 bases lay outside the gene matches. The CDR3 coding sequence is TGCGCCAGCAGCCCCCAGACAGGGTACAATGAGCAGTTCTTC. Encoded protein: CASSPQTGYNEQFF.

This chain links TRBV28 with TRBJ1-5; 9 bases fit TRBD1. The CDR3 has 16 amino acids. V was pared by 3 bases and J by 7 bases, with 10 bases of the junction left unmatched. Germline V CDR1 and CDR2: MDHEN, SYDVKM. CDR3 in DNA: TGTGCCAGCAGTTTCCGCCGGGACAGGGTGCACCAGCCCCAGCATTTT. Translating it yields CASSFRRDRVHQPQHF.

There are a few counts of this clonotype. This chain joins TRBV12-3 or TRBV12-4 and TRBJ1-5; tentative D call: TRBD1 (5 bases). V was pared by 7 bases and J by 4 bases, with 11 bases between. This CDR3 contains 13 residues. The CDR3 region is CASTPGGNQPQHF. In DNA form, the CDR3 reads TGTGCCAGCACCCCGGGGGGTAATCAGCCCCAGCATTTT.

This clonotype was picked up a small number of times. The chain links TRBV6-5 to TRBJ1-5; D is undetermined. The V end was cut by 0 bases, the J end by 5 bases, with 5 bases between. Germline V gene sequence: CDR1 MNHEY, CDR2 SVGAGI. This CDR3 comprises 13 residues. The CDR3 loop reads CASSYSPDQPQHF. CDR3 nucleotide sequence: TGTGCCAGCAGTTACTCTCCCGATCAGCCCCAGCATTTT.

This clonotype was recorded a few times. The rearrangement uses TRBV5-1 and TRBJ1-6, with a tentative D call TRBD1 (5 bases). The CDR3 is 14 residues long. In germline, CDR1 is SGHRS, CDR2 YFSETQ. V lost 4 bases and J lost 7, with 12 bases in between. CDR3 nucleotides: TGCGCCAGCAGCCTGGGACCGGGCAATTCACCCCTCCACTTT. This gives the protein CASSLGPGNSPLHF.

This clonotype was recorded many times. The genes are TRBV10-2 and TRBJ1-3, with D uncertain. This CDR3 is 14 amino acids long. Germline V CDR1 and CDR2: WSHSY, SAAADI. Trimming removed 4 bases from V and 0 bases from J, with 7 bases in between. CDR3 DNA sequence: TGCGCCAGCAGTGCCAGAATCTCTGGAAACACCATATATTTT. This sequence encodes CASSARISGNTIYF.

There are a few counts of this clonotype. The chain links TRBV6-5 to TRBJ1-3; tentatively, D is TRBD1 (5 bases). The CDR3 runs 14 residues. Germline CDR1 is MNHEY and CDR2 is SVGAGI. Trimming pared 2 bases from V and 3 bases from J, leaving 8 bases between. In DNA, the CDR3 is TGTGCCAGCAGTTACGCCAGGGATGGAAACACCATATATTTT. Protein product: CASSYARDGNTIYF.

This rearrangement joins TRBV7-9 to TRBJ1-1, with no clear D. Germline V gene sequence: CDR1 SEHNR, CDR2 FQNEAQ (reference sequence). This CDR3 has 12 residues. Trimming took 5 bases from V and 4 from J, leaving 8 bases between them. The CDR3 sequence is CASSDGSTEAFF. CDR3 nucleotides: TGTGCCAGCAGCGACGGTTCCACTGAAGCTTTCTTT. Full variable domain (remainder filled in from reference TRBV7-9 and TRBJ1-1): DTGVSQNPRHKITKRGQNVTFRCDPISEHNRLYWYRQTLGQGPEFLTYFQNEAQLEKSRLLSDRFSAERPKGSFSTLEIQRTEQGDSAMYLCASSDGSTEAFFGQGTRLTVV.

This clonotype was counted between two and nine times. The chain combines TRBV7-2 with TRBJ2-1; 8 nucleotides line up with TRBD2. CDR1 SGHTA and CDR2 FQGNSA come from the germline V gene. CDR3 size: 14 residues. V lost 5 bases to trimming and J lost 3 bases; unmatched junction nucleotides: 3. CDR3 coding DNA: TGTGCCAGCAGCCTGACTAGCGTCTACAATGAGCAGTTCTTC. This translates into CASSLTSVYNEQFF.

The genes are TRBV6-2 or TRBV6-3 and TRBJ1-2; D remains unclear. CDR1 MNHEY and CDR2 SVGEGT come from the germline V gene. CDR3 size: 16 residues. Trimming cost V 0 bases and J 0 bases, with 11 bases left between them. CDR3 sequence (DNA): TGTGCCAGCAGTTACTCGATGACGAGAGCTAACTATGGCTACACCTTC. As protein: CASSYSMTRANYGYTF.

The J gene is TRBJ2-7, the V gene TRBV4-3; D is perhaps TRBD1 (6 bases). V lost 0 bases, J lost 4 bases, and 19 bases lay in between. This CDR3 region has 17 residues. CDR1 is LGHNA, CDR2 YSLEER, per germline. As DNA, the CDR3 is TGCGCCAGCAGCCAAGATACCCGGACAGCCGACCGATACGAGCAGTACTTC. It codes for CASSQDTRTADRYEQYF.

The chain is built from TRBV29-1 and TRBJ1-1, with TRBD1 matching over 8 bases. The CDR3 is 13 residues long. Germline V gives CDR1 SQVTM, CDR2 ANQGSEA. The V segment lost 8 bases and the J segment 1 base; nucleotides outside the gene matches: 6. In DNA form, the CDR3 reads TGCAGCACACACAGGGGGACGAACACTGAAGCTTTCTTT. It translates to CSTHRGTNTEAFF.